This entry describes one T cell receptor beta chain. Its antigen is as yet unknown. The data were taken from a study of shared clonotypes between healthy human individuals. As for the study in general: The composition of the donors was a couple of women and a few men aged 18 to 49. Overall study results and limits: In the sorted subsets, rarefaction showed sequencing was incomplete despite large depth. Sharing across four donors was highest in naive CD4 (around 5%) and lowest in memory CD8 (roughly 0.4%).

Germline V gene sequence: CDR1 MGHRA, CDR2 YSYEKL. Trimming removed 0 bases at V and 5 bases at J, with 13 bases between. The CDR3 spans 16 residues. The assay was immunoSEQ multiplex PCR, and TCRdb's table has in-frame clones only and misses some. The repertoire consists of hundreds of thousands of clones, with approximately 96% occurring once and the leading ten covering about 0.12%. Naive CD8 cells were CD45RO-negative, positively selected for CCR7, excluding terminally differentiated effector memory CD45RA+ cells. This receptor was identified in a woman under 40 in good health. The chain uses TRBV4-1 and TRBJ1-4; maybe TRBD1 (5 bases). Specimen: naive CD8+ T cells sorted from blood. The DNA of the CDR3 is TGCGCCAGCAGCCAAGAAGGGGAAGGGGTGAATGAAAAACTGTTTTTT. Amino acid sequence: CASSQEGEGVNEKLFF.